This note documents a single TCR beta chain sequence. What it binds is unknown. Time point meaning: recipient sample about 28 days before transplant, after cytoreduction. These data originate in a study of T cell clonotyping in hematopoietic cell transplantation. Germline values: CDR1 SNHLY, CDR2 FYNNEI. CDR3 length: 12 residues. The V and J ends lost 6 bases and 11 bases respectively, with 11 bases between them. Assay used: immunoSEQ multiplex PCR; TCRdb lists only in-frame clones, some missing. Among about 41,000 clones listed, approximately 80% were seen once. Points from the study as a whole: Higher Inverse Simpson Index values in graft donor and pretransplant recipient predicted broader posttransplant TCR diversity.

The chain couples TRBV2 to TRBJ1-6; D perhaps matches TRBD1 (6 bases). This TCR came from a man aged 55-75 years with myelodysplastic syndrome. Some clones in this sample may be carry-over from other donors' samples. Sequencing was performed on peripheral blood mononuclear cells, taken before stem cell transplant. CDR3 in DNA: TGTGCCAGCAGCTCCTCAGGGGCACCCCTCCACTTT. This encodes CASSSSGAPLHF.